These 15 T cell receptor beta chains were all obtained from the same sample, sequenced in a study of glioma-infiltrating T cells after dendritic cell vaccination. Measured with immunoSEQ multiplex PCR; TCRdb has only the in-frame clones, and not every one. The repertoire holds about 73,000 clones, with roughly 80% as singletons. The sample in question was blood, obtained before dendritic cell vaccination. These receptors all come from a human donor with glioblastoma.

The chain employs TRBV7-9 and TRBJ2-1; 15 nucleotides align to TRBD2. The CDR3 length is 16 residues. Germline lookup yields CDR1 SEHNR and CDR2 FQNEAQ (reference sequence). J was trimmed by 7 bases and V by 4 bases; bases with no gene match: 5. The CDR3 DNA sequence: TGTGCCAGCAGCTACGGGACTAGCGGGAGGCTTAATGAGCAGTTCTTC. Residues: CASSYGTSGRLNEQFF.

This clone showed up just a few times. This chain connects TRBV19 to TRBJ1-1; perhaps TRBD1 as D (5 bases). The length of the CDR3 is 12 residues. CDR1 LNHDA and CDR2 SQIVND come from the germline V gene (reference sequence). V gave up 3 bases and J gave up 7 bases, with 9 bases separating them. The CDR3 spells CASSMRQSEAFF. CDR3 nucleotides: TGTGCCAGTAGTATGAGACAGAGTGAAGCTTTCTTT.

The rearrangement uses TRBV4-1 and TRBJ2-7; the match to TRBD1 covers 7 bases. V lost 3 bases to trimming and J lost 0 bases; unmatched junction nucleotides: 8. CDR3 length: 16 amino acids. Per germline, CDR1 MGHRA and CDR2 YSYEKL. The CDR3 nucleotides are TGCGCCAGCAGCCAGGAACAGGGGCCTTTCTCCTACGAGCAGTACTTC. Its translation: CASSQEQGPFSYEQYF.

The rearrangement joins TRBV9 to TRBJ2-1; tentative D call: TRBD2 (6 bases). The ends were cut back, 0 bases at V and 3 bases at J, with 13 bases in the middle. Germline V gene data show CDR1 as SGDLS and CDR2 as YYNGEE. The CDR3 sequence is 16 residues long. CDR3 sequence: CASSVADRGIYNEQFF. The CDR3 DNA reads as TGTGCCAGCAGCGTAGCTGATCGCGGGATCTACAATGAGCAGTTCTTC. Full variable domain (missing parts from reference TRBV9 and TRBJ2-1): DSGVTQTPKHLITATGQRVTLRCSPRSGDLSVYWYQQSLDQGLQFLIQYYNGEERAKGNILERFSAQQFPDLHSELNLSSLELGDSALYFCASSVADRGIYNEQFFGPGTRLTVL.

The chain joins TRBV28 to TRBJ1-2; D is unresolved. CDR3 size: 14 residues. The V gene lost 3 bases and the J gene lost 7 bases, with 15 bases spanning the gap. Germline loops: CDR1 MDHEN, CDR2 SYDVKM. The CDR3 nucleotides read TGTGCCAGCAGTTTTAGTGAGGCCCCACTTGGCTACACCTTC. Its protein product is CASSFSEAPLGYTF.

This rearrangement joins TRBV19 to TRBJ1-1; perhaps TRBD1 as D (6 bases). The CDR3 is made up of 14 amino acids. Trimming took off 4 bases at V and 5 bases at J, with 14 bases between the two ends. From germline, CDR1 is LNHDA and CDR2 SQIVND (reference sequence). CDR3 residues: CASSRQGPGTEAFF. The CDR3 DNA is TGTGCCAGTAGTAGGCAGGGGCCCGGAACTGAAGCTTTCTTT.

The chain is built from TRBV7-9 and TRBJ2-1, with TRBD2 identical over 7 bases. The CDR3 is 14 amino acids. J was trimmed by 10 bases and V by 7 bases; bases with no gene match: 13. Germline lookup yields CDR1 SEHNR and CDR2 FQNEAQ (reference sequence). DNA for the CDR3: TGTGCCAGCACCAGACTAGCCGTCTCAAAAGAGCAGTTCTTC. Protein product: CASTRLAVSKEQFF.

The genes are TRBV7-9 and TRBJ2-1, with TRBD2 matching 13 bases. Germline CDR1 SEHNR, CDR2 FQNEAQ (reference sequence). CDR3 size: 15 residues. Losses at the gene ends were 5 bases for V and 7 bases for J; bases not matched to a gene: 5. DNA for the CDR3: TGTGCCAGCAGCCCGGGGACTAGCGGGACGAATGAGCAGTTCTTC. As protein: CASSPGTSGTNEQFF.

A single count supports this clone. This chain joins TRBV7-8 and TRBJ2-3; 10 bases line up with TRBD2. The CDR3 totals 20 residues. Germline trimming cut 1 base from V and 0 bases from J; bases unmatched to any gene: 13. Germline CDR1 SGHVS, CDR2 FQNEAQ. The CDR3 sequence: CASSLDSASGRLGSTDTQYF. Written as DNA, the CDR3 is TGTGCCAGCAGCTTAGACAGCGCTAGCGGGAGATTAGGGAGCACAGATACGCAGTATTTT.

The rearrangement links TRBV10-3 to TRBJ1-2, with D uncertain. CDR3 length equals 14 residues. V lost 6 bases to trimming and J lost 0 bases, with 11 bases between them. Germline V gene sequence: CDR1 ENHRY, CDR2 SYGVKD. In nucleotides, the CDR3 is TGTGCCATCAGCGGCCCAGGTACTAACTATGGCTACACCTTC. It encodes CAISGPGTNYGYTF.

As DNA, the CDR3 is TGCGCCAGCAGACATTCCCGGGACACCGGCTCTGGAAACACCATATATTTT. Amino acids: CASRHSRDTGSGNTIYF. The chain joins TRBV5-1 to TRBJ1-3; D perhaps matches TRBD1 (6 bases). Germline CDR1 and CDR2: SGHRS and YFSETQ. V gave up 5 bases and J gave up 0 bases, with 18 bases separating them. The CDR3 sequence is 17 residues long. Filled out from reference TRBV5-1 and TRBJ1-3, the complete variable domain reads KAGVTQTPRYLIKTRGQQVTLSCSPISGHRSVSWYQQTPGQGLQFLFEYFSETQRNKGNFPGRFSGRQFSNSRSEMNVSTLELGDSALYLCASRHSRDTGSGNTIYFGEGSWLTVV.

CDR3 bases: TGTGCCAGCAGTCTAGCGGGGGGGCGCGCAGATACGCAGTATTTT. It yields the protein CASSLAGGRADTQYF. The genes are TRBV27 and TRBJ2-3; the match to TRBD2 covers 12 bases. Trimming at V came to 5 bases and at J to 4 bases, leaving 4 bases not matched to a gene. This CDR3 is 15 amino acids long. Per germline, CDR1 MNHEY and CDR2 SMNVEV (reference sequence).

V is TRBV11-2 and J is TRBJ2-1; D ambiguous. CDR1 SGHAT and CDR2 FQNNGV come from the germline V gene. The CDR3 has 14 amino acids. Trimming shortened V by 5 bases and J by 9 bases, and 17 bases separated the two germline ends. The CDR3 protein is CASSPSAPAGEQFF. The DNA for the CDR3 is TGTGCCAGCAGCCCCTCGGCGCCGGCAGGTGAGCAGTTCTTC.

The CDR3 DNA reads as TGCGCCAGCAGCCAAGATGGAGGACTCATTGGCTACACCTTC. It is translated as CASSQDGGLIGYTF. V gene TRBV4-1 combines with J gene TRBJ1-2; no firm D call. This CDR3 has 14 amino acids. CDR1 MGHRA and CDR2 YSYEKL come from the germline V gene. The germline V and J ends were trimmed by 0 bases and 7 bases, with 12 bases remaining between them.

V is TRBV6-6 and J is TRBJ2-7; 13 nucleotides agree with TRBD2. The CDR3 loop spans 14 amino acids. Germline trimming cut 6 bases from V and 2 bases from J; bases unmatched to any gene: 1. Germline V gene lookup returns CDR1 MNHNY and CDR2 SVGAGI (reference sequence). CDR3 DNA: TGTGCCAGCAGGACTAGCGGGGGGACCTACGAGCAGTACTTC. Amino acid sequence: CASRTSGGTYEQYF.